This record concerns one TCR beta chain sequence. Its target is not known. This specimen belongs to a study of T cells in Graves' hyperthyroidism and ophthalmopathy. Study findings and constraints: In validation, the model predicted ophthalmopathy. These predictions came a median approximately 6.5 months before onset.

The V end was cut by 8 bases, the J end by 1 base, with 11 bases between. Germline-derived CDR1 and CDR2 are SEHNR and FQNEAQ (reference sequence). This CDR3 is built from 13 residues. The patients, who ranged from 18 to 65 in age, presented with newly diagnosed hyperthyroidism lasting under 2 months. The diagnostic basis comprised clinical symptoms, serum thyroxine and TRAb, thyroid ultrasound and orbital computed tomography. Fresh peripheral blood, roughly 9.6 ml, was the source of the PBMCs. RNA transcripts provided the source from which TCR beta CDR3 regions were amplified. Primed by the HTBI set, a first-round RT-PCR was run on the TCR CDR3. Using its own MiXCR run on the multiplex PCR reads, TCRdb lists one record per CDR3 protein. The data show 600,000 to 800,000 distinct CDR3 sequences, roughly a third seen once.

The sample was blood. The sequence derives from a woman in her 40s with Graves' hyperthyroidism. The chain recombines TRBV7-9 with TRBJ1-2, with D uncertain. The CDR3 DNA is TGTGCCAGCTCACCCACAGATAACTATGGCTACACCTTC. Its translation: CASSPTDNYGYTF.